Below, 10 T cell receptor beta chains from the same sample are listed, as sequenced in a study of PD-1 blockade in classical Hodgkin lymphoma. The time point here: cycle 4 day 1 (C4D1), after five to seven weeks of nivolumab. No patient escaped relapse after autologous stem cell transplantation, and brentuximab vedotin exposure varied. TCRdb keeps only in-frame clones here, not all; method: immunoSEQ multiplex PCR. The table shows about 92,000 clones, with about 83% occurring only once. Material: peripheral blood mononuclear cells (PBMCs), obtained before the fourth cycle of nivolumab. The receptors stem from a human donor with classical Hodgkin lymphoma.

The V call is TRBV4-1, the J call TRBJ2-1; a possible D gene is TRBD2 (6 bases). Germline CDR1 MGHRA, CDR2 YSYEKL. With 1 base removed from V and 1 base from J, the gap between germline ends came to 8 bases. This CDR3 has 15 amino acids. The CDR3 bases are TGCGCCAGCAGCCAAGTCGGGGGATCCTACAATGAGCAGTTCTTC. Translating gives CASSQVGGSYNEQFF.

For the CDR3, the DNA is TGTGCCAGCAGCTCGGGGGTCCGTGGCGGGGAGCTGTTTTTT. Amino acid sequence: CASSSGVRGGELFF. The genes are TRBV7-3 and TRBJ2-2, with D possibly TRBD2 on 6 matching bases. CDR1 and CDR2 (germline): SGHTA, FQGTGA. Trimming removed 4 bases at V and 7 bases at J, with 13 bases between. The CDR3 is 14 residues long.

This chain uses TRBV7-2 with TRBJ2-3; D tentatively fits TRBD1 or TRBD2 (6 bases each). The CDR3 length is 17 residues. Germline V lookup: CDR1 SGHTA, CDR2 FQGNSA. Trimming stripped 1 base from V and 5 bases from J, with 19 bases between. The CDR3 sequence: CASSLVTGQWTKDTQYF. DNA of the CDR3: TGTGCCAGCAGCTTAGTCACCGGACAGTGGACTAAAGATACGCAGTATTTT.

CDR3 in DNA: TGTGCCAGCAGCCCAAGACTAGCGGAGGCTAAGCAGTACTTC. Protein: CASSPRLAEAKQYF. The chain links TRBV4-2 to TRBJ2-7; 9 bases line up with TRBD2. V lost 4 bases and J lost 8; bases outside the gene matches: 9. The CDR3 is 14 amino acids. Germline CDR1 and CDR2: LGHNA and YNFKEQ.

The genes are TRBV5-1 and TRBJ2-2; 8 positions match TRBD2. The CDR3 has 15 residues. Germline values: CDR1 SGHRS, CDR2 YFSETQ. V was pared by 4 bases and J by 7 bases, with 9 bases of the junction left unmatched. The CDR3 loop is CASSLSGILGGELFF. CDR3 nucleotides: TGCGCCAGCAGCCTTAGCGGGATCCTCGGCGGGGAGCTGTTTTTT.

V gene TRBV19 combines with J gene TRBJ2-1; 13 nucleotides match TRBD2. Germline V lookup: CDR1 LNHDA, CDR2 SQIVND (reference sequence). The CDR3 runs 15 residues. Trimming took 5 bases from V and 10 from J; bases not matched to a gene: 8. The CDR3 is CASSVTSGRALEQFF. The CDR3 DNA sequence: TGTGCCAGTAGTGTCACTAGCGGGAGGGCCTTGGAGCAGTTCTTC.

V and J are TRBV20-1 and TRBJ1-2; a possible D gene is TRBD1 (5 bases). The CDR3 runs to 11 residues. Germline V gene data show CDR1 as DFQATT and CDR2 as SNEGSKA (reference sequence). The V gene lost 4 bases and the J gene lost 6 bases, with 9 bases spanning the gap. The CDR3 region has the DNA TGCAGTGCTAAGGGGACTCATGGCTACACCTTC. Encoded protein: CSAKGTHGYTF.

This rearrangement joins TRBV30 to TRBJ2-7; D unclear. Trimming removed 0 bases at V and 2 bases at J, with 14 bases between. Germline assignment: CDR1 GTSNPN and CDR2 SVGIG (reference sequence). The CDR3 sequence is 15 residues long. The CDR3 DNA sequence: TGTGCCTGGAGTGTAGGCCGCTCCAGGCCCTACGAGCAGTACTTC. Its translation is CAWSVGRSRPYEQYF.

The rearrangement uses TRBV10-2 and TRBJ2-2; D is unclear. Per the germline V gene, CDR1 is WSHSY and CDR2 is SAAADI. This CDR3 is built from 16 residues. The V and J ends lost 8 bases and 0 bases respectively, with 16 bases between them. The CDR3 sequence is CASSLDPEANTGELFF. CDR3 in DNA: TGCGCCAGCTCATTAGACCCGGAAGCGAACACCGGGGAGCTGTTTTTT.

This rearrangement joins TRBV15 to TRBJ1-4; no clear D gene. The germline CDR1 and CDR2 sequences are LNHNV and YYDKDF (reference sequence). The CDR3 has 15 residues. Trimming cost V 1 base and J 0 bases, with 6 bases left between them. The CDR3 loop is CATSRASSTNEKLFF. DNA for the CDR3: TGTGCCACCAGCAGAGCAAGTTCAACTAATGAAAAACTGTTTTTT.